The 18 T cell receptor beta chains in this list originate from one sample, sequenced in a study of T cell responses to AZD1222 COVID-19 vaccine. Profiled with immunoSEQ multiplex PCR; TCRdb holds only in-frame clones, not every one. Of roughly 190,000 clones listed, approximately 91% were seen once; the top ten hold roughly 0.98%. The input for sequencing was peripheral blood, taken on day 0 of AZD1222 vaccination. The receptors were sampled from an adult in good health.

The V call is TRBV19, the J call TRBJ2-1, with TRBD1 matching 7 bases. Trimming removed 6 bases from V and 0 bases from J; junction bases left unmatched: 8. CDR3 length: 16 residues. Germline assignment: CDR1 LNHDA and CDR2 SQIVND (reference sequence). The CDR3: CASRLGQASSYNEQFF. The CDR3 bases are TGTGCCAGTAGGCTAGGACAGGCGAGCTCCTACAATGAGCAGTTCTTC.

This clone was found a few times. This chain connects TRBV19 to TRBJ1-2; possibly TRBD1 for D (5 bases). Per the germline V gene, CDR1 is LNHDA and CDR2 is SQIVND (reference sequence). Trimming pared 7 bases from V and 5 bases from J, leaving 17 bases between. The CDR3 has 14 amino acids. CDR3 DNA: TGTGCCAGTAACCCACGGGGGATAGGATATGGCTACACCTTC. It specifies CASNPRGIGYGYTF.

This chain connects TRBV18 to TRBJ2-3; 13 bases fit TRBD2. The germline gives CDR1 KGHSH, CDR2 LQKENI. This CDR3 contains 16 residues. V gave up 4 bases and J gave up 0 bases; unmatched junction bases: 1. This CDR3 reads CASSRLAGGSTDTQYF. The CDR3 DNA reads as TGTGCCAGCTCACGACTAGCGGGGGGCAGCACAGATACGCAGTATTTT.

The chain couples TRBV2 to TRBJ1-5; perhaps TRBD1 as D (6 bases). Germline values: CDR1 SNHLY, CDR2 FYNNEI. V was shortened by 7 bases and J by 4 bases, with 11 bases between the two germline ends. CDR3 length: 13 residues. The CDR3 here is CASKRDTNQPQHF. Written as DNA, the CDR3 is TGTGCCAGCAAACGGGACACAAATCAGCCCCAGCATTTT.

This chain connects TRBV18 to TRBJ1-1; D is perhaps TRBD1 (5 bases). Trimming removed 1 base at V and 2 bases at J, with 11 bases between. CDR3 length equals 15 residues. Per the germline V gene, CDR1 is KGHSH and CDR2 is LQKENI. This CDR3 reads CASSPRWDGNTEAFF. CDR3 sequence (DNA): TGTGCCAGCTCACCACGATGGGACGGAAACACTGAAGCTTTCTTT.

The chain combines TRBV2 with TRBJ1-2; TRBD1 might be the D (6 bases). There are 14 residues in the CDR3. Trimming shortened V by 0 bases and J by 4 bases, and 9 bases separated the two germline ends. From germline, CDR1 is SNHLY and CDR2 FYNNEI. The CDR3 bases are TGTGCCAGCAGTGAAGCGACAGGAGCCTATGGCTACACCTTC. The encoded protein is CASSEATGAYGYTF. Based on the CDR3 plus reference TRBV2 and TRBJ1-2, the full variable domain is EPEVTQTPSHQVTQMGQEVILRCVPISNHLYFYWYRQILGQKVEFLVSFYNNEISEKSEIFDDQFSVERPDGSNFTLKIRSTKLEDSAMYFCASSEATGAYGYTFGSGTRLTVV.

The chain couples TRBV7-2 to TRBJ1-1; unclear D gene. CDR3 length: 13 amino acids. Between the trimmed V and J ends, which lost 4 bases and 7 bases, there was a span of 13 bases. The V gene's germline CDR1 is SGHTA and CDR2 FQGNSA. The CDR3 bases are TGTGCCAGCAGCTGGATTAGGTCAAATGAAGCTTTCTTT. Translating gives CASSWIRSNEAFF. Full variable domain (missing parts from reference TRBV7-2 and TRBJ1-1): GAGVSQSPSNKVTEKGKDVELRCDPISGHTALYWYRQSLGQGLEFLIYFQGNSAPDKSGLPSDRFSAERTGGSVSTLTIQRTQQEDSAVYLCASSWIRSNEAFFGQGTRLTVV.

The V and J genes are TRBV14 and TRBJ2-3; the D gene is possibly TRBD1 (6 bases). The CDR3 length is 15 residues. Trimming removed 4 bases at V and 6 bases at J, with 17 bases between. From germline, CDR1 is SGHDN and CDR2 FVKESK. The CDR3 DNA sequence: TGTGCCAGCAGCCCAACTACCGGACAGTCCGATACGCAGTATTTT. This translates into CASSPTTGQSDTQYF.

The chain uses TRBV27 and TRBJ1-2; D unresolved. CDR1 and CDR2 (germline): MNHEY, SMNVEV (reference sequence). The V end was cut by 3 bases, the J end by 2 bases, with 7 bases between. CDR3 length: 13 residues. CDR3 nucleotides: TGTGCCAGCAGTTTTACAATGAACTATGGCTACACCTTC. This encodes CASSFTMNYGYTF.

This clone was picked up one time. The V and J genes are TRBV28 and TRBJ1-3, with 8 bases matching TRBD1. Germline V lookup: CDR1 MDHEN, CDR2 SYDVKM. The V segment lost 1 base and the J segment 3 bases; nucleotides outside the gene matches: 11. The CDR3 has 18 residues. CDR3 residues: CASSLSVGSGGFGNTIYF. The CDR3, as DNA: TGTGCCAGCAGTTTATCTGTAGGGTCAGGGGGCTTTGGAAACACCATATATTTT.

DNA of the CDR3: TGTGCCAGCAGCCCATTAGCGGGGGGCACCGGGGAGCTGTTTTTT. Amino acid sequence: CASSPLAGGTGELFF. The chain combines TRBV3-1 (or the pseudogene TRBV3-2) with TRBJ2-2; 10 nucleotides match TRBD2. Trimming removed 4 bases from V and 4 bases from J; junction bases left unmatched: 3. CDR3 length equals 15 residues. Germline V gives CDR1 LGHDT, CDR2 YNNKEL (reference sequence).

The chain employs TRBV12-5 and TRBJ2-3; D is perhaps TRBD2 (7 bases). CDR1 is LGHNT and CDR2 is FRNRAP in the germline V gene. The CDR3 is 16 amino acids. V lost 0 bases, J lost 5 bases, and 15 bases lay in between. The CDR3 coding sequence is TGTGCTAGTGGTTTGGTACTCGGGGGCGGGGGAGATACGCAGTATTTT. Amino acid sequence: CASGLVLGGGGDTQYF.

The genes are TRBV3-1 (or the pseudogene TRBV3-2) and TRBJ2-7; D may match TRBD1 or TRBD2 (5 bases each). Germline V gives CDR1 LGHDT, CDR2 YNNKEL (reference sequence). Trimming took off 4 bases at V and 3 bases at J, with 10 bases between the two ends. This CDR3 is 13 amino acids long. The CDR3 DNA is TGTGCCAGCAGCCTGGGACCAAACTACGAGCAGTACTTC. Translating gives CASSLGPNYEQYF.

This chain uses TRBV9 with TRBJ1-5; a possible D gene is TRBD1 (6 bases). Trimming removed 4 bases at V and 0 bases at J, with 11 bases between. Germline-derived CDR1 and CDR2 are SGDLS and YYNGEE. The CDR3 sequence is 15 residues long. The CDR3 region has the DNA TGTGCCAGCAGCCCGGGACAAAATAGCAATCAGCCCCAGCATTTT. It translates to CASSPGQNSNQPQHF. The full variable domain, its missing parts supplied by reference TRBV9 and TRBJ1-5, is DSGVTQTPKHLITATGQRVTLRCSPRSGDLSVYWYQQSLDQGLQFLIQYYNGEERAKGNILERFSAQQFPDLHSELNLSSLELGDSALYFCASSPGQNSNQPQHFGDGTRLSIL.

The gene calls are TRBV5-4 and TRBJ2-3, with 7 bases fitting TRBD2. This CDR3 contains 14 residues. The V gene end was trimmed by 3 bases and the J gene end by 0 bases; junction bases not matched to a gene: 1. Germline lookup yields CDR1 SGHNT and CDR2 YYREEE (reference sequence). The CDR3 is CASSSSGSTDTQYF. The CDR3 DNA is TGTGCCAGCAGCTCTAGCGGTAGCACAGATACGCAGTATTTT. Full variable domain (rest looked up from reference TRBV5-4 and TRBJ2-3): ETGVTQSPTHLIKTRGQQVTLRCSSQSGHNTVSWYQQALGQGPQFIFQYYREEENGRGNFPPRFSGLQFPNYSSELNVNALELDDSALYLCASSSSGSTDTQYFGPGTRLTVL.

The chain combines TRBV18 with TRBJ2-3; TRBD2 aligns across 9 bases. The J segment lost 6 bases and the V segment lost 3 bases, leaving 10 bases of the junction unmatched. The CDR3 runs to 16 residues. Germline CDR1 is KGHSH and CDR2 is LQKENI. CDR3 amino acids: CASSPALAGTFDTQYF. The CDR3 DNA sequence: TGTGCCAGCTCACCGGCACTAGCGGGTACTTTTGATACGCAGTATTTT.

This clone came up once. The gene calls are TRBV5-1 and TRBJ1-4; D gene ambiguous. V lost 0 bases to trimming and J lost 4 bases, with 10 bases between them. Germline V gene sequence: CDR1 SGHRS, CDR2 YFSETQ. The CDR3 runs 15 residues. The CDR3 nucleotides are TGCGCCAGCAGCTTGGCGTCAGCTCTTAATGAAAAACTGTTTTTT. It encodes CASSLASALNEKLFF.

This clone turned up a few times. The rearrangement links TRBV5-1 to TRBJ2-5; no clear D. Germline loops: CDR1 SGHRS, CDR2 YFSETQ. Trimming took 4 bases from V and 4 from J, leaving 8 bases between them. This CDR3 is 12 amino acids long. CDR3 DNA sequence: TGCGCCAGCAGCCCGAGTCGAGAGACCCAGTACTTC. Translating gives CASSPSRETQYF.